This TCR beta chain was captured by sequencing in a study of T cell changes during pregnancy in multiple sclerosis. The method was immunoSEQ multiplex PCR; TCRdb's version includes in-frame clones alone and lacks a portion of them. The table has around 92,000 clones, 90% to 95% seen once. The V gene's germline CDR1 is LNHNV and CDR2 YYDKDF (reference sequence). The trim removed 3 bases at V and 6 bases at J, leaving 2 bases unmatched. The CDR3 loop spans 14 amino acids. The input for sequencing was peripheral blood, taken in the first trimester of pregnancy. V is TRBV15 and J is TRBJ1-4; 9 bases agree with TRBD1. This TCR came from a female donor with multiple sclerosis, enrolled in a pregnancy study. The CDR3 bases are TGTGCCACCAGCAGCCGGACAGGGGATGAAAAACTGTTTTTT. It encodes CATSSRTGDEKLFF.